Described below is a single TCR beta chain sequence and its context. Its antigen remains unknown. Germline loops: CDR1 SGHRS, CDR2 YFSETQ. Trimming at V came to 4 bases and at J to 8 bases, leaving 10 bases not matched to a gene. This CDR3 has 15 amino acids. The data were taken from a study of cytomegalovirus exposure and HLA in healthy donors. Whole-study findings and limits: Later work found most CMV-associated TCR beta chains apparently HLA-restricted. Altogether, 164 TCR beta chains were recorded as cytomegalovirus-associated.

With 60 Vbeta and 13 Jbeta primers, the PCR was carried out. The method was immunoSEQ multiplex PCR; TCRdb's version includes in-frame clones alone and lacks a portion of them. The table records approximately 100,000 clones, 60% to 85% of them present only once. The chain employs TRBV5-1 and TRBJ2-1; TRBD1 aligns across 9 bases. Sequencing used PBMCs. This TCR derives from a female donor in good health and CMV-seropositive. CDR3 in DNA: TGCGCCAGCAGCCTGTCCCGGGACAGGGTCCATGAGCAGTTCTTC. This codes for CASSLSRDRVHEQFF.